A selection of T cell receptor beta chains follows, all from one sample in a study of early stage breast cancer tumors. Only in-frame clones appear in the TCRdb table, and some are missing; sequencing was by immunoSEQ multiplex PCR. The repertoire holds about 70,000 clones, with roughly 80% as singletons. The sequenced material came from blood. These receptors all come from a person in their 40s with breast cancer. CDR3s include the opening cysteine and the closing phenylalanine or tryptophan. The D gene is left open where the match is weak. The size of a clone is reported for some rows only, either as once, few or many, or as a class for expanded clones.

j_call v_call clone_size d_call cdr3_nt cdr3_aa
TRBJ1-2 TRBV9 . . TGTGCCAGCAGCGCCCGGGACGGAGCTAACTATGGCTACACCTTC CASSARDGANYGYTF
TRBJ2-2 TRBV10-2 . TRBD1 TGCGCCCGACAGGGGCGAACCGGGGAGCTGTTTTTT CARQGRTGELFF
TRBJ1-1 TRBV2 . . TGTGCCAGCAGTTTACAGGGCCACACTGAAGCTTTCTTT CASSLQGHTEAFF
TRBJ2-5 TRBV11-2 . TRBD1 TGTGCCAGCAGCTTCTCCCCCGGGACAGGGTATGGGGTGACCCAGTACTTC CASSFSPGTGYGVTQYF
TRBJ1-2 TRBV6-1 . TRBD1 TGTGCCAGCAGCAGGACAGGCCTACTTAACTATGGCTACACCTTC CASSRTGLLNYGYTF
TRBJ2-5 TRBV10-3 . . TGTGCCATCAGTGAGGGGCCAGGATCCCAAGAGACCCAGTACTTC CAISEGPGSQETQYF
TRBJ1-4 TRBV6-4 once . TGTGCCAGCAGTGACTCGATCGGGGAAAAACTGTTTTTT CASSDSIGEKLFF
TRBJ1-3 TRBV10-3 . . TGTGCCATCACGAGGGATGGCGGAAACACCATATATTTT CAITRDGGNTIYF
TRBJ2-3 TRBV7-2 . . TGTGCCAGCAGCTTAGGGGTTGCCAATACGCAGTATTTT CASSLGVANTQYF
TRBJ2-3 TRBV28 . . TGTGCCAGCAGTCAGACTAGTTCCACCGGCACAGATACGCAGTATTTT CASSQTSSTGTDTQYF
TRBJ2-7 TRBV6-5 once TRBD1 TGTGCCAGCAGTACACGACAGGGGGCAGTCAACGAGCAGTACTTC CASSTRQGAVNEQYF
TRBJ2-7 TRBV15 . . TGTGCCACCAGCAGGGGGCCTACCTACGAGCAGTACTTC CATSRGPTYEQYF
TRBJ2-5 TRBV5-4 . . TGTGCCAGCAGCAGGGGGGCGGGACTCCAAGAGACCCAGTACTTC CASSRGAGLQETQYF
TRBJ2-3 TRBV7-9 . TRBD2 TGTGCCAGCAGCCCCCCCAAGAATAGCGGGAGGGCGACAGATACGCAGTATTTT CASSPPKNSGRATDTQYF
TRBJ2-7 TRBV28 . TRBD2 TGTGCCAGCAGTGGGGGGGAAGCGGGAGGGTACGAGCAGTACTTC CASSGGEAGGYEQYF
TRBJ2-7 TRBV18 . TRBD1 TGTGCCAGCTCGCCGGGACAGGACTACGAGCAGTACTTC CASSPGQDYEQYF
TRBJ2-3 TRBV5-1 . . TGCGCCAGCAGCTTGACAGGGCCTTTGACAGATACGCAGTATTTT CASSLTGPLTDTQYF
TRBJ2-5 TRBV27 . . TGTGCCAGCAGTTTAGGAGCGAGAGAAGGGGAGACCCAGTACTTC CASSLGAREGETQYF
TRBJ2-7 TRBV7-9 . . TGTGCCAGCAGCTTAGGAGTGGGATCTTCCTACGAGCAGTACTTC CASSLGVGSSYEQYF
TRBJ2-2 TRBV5-4 . . TGTGCCAGCAGTTTATTTTCCGGGGAGCTGTTTTTT CASSLFSGELFF
TRBJ1-2 TRBV7-8 . TRBD1 TGTGCCAGCAGCTCGTTCTTACAGGGGCAACGATCTAACTATGGCTACACCTTC CASSSFLQGQRSNYGYTF
TRBJ1-1 TRBV30 . . TGTGCCTGGAGCGGGCTGAACACTGAAGCTTTCTTT CAWSGLNTEAFF
TRBJ2-5 TRBV11-1 . . TGTGCCAGCAGCTTGTCGGGGGGCAGGCAGACCCAGTACTTC CASSLSGGRQTQYF